The rows below give T cell receptor beta chains drawn from one sample of a study of control samples from healthy donors and cancer patients. Profiling relied on immunoSEQ multiplex PCR, and the TCRdb table lists in-frame clones only, not all of them. The data contain 54,000 or so clones, about 95% of them singletons. The sample consisted of blood. All receptors derive from a young man in good health. Both conserved end residues are part of each CDR3. A D gene is named only where the DNA matches it firmly. Clone size is not always given. Where it is, it says once, few, many or a class for expanded clones.

j_call v_call cdr3_length d_call clone_size cdr3_nt cdr3_aa
TRBJ1-3 TRBV3-1/TRBV3-2 13 . . TGTGCCAGCAGCCACAGGGCCGGAAACACCATATATTTT CASSHRAGNTIYF
TRBJ1-6 TRBV15 14 . once TGTGCCACCAGCAGAGAAAGGGGTAATTCACCCCTCCACTTT CATSRERGNSPLHF
TRBJ1-4 TRBV9 15 TRBD1 . TGTGCCAGCAGCGTAGGCGGGACAGGGGTTGAAAAACTGTTTTTT CASSVGGTGVEKLFF
TRBJ2-1 TRBV11-3 16 . . TGTGCCAGCAGCCCCGGACGGGGTCTCTCCTACAATGAGCAGTTCTTC CASSPGRGLSYNEQFF
TRBJ2-3 TRBV7-3 14 . . TGTGCCAGCAGCTTAGCCAGACTAGACGGTACGCAGTATTTT CASSLARLDGTQYF
TRBJ1-2 TRBV6-1 15 . . TGTGCCAGCAGTGAAGCGAATAGAGGGGTCTATGGCTACACCTTC CASSEANRGVYGYTF
TRBJ2-1 TRBV24-1 15 TRBD1 . TGTGCCACCAGGGGACAGGGGGTCTCCTACAATGAGCAGTTCTTC CATRGQGVSYNEQFF
TRBJ2-3 TRBV6-2/TRBV6-3 13 . . TGTGCCAGCAGTTACGAGTCCACAGATACGCAGTATTTT CASSYESTDTQYF
TRBJ2-1 TRBV7-8 16 TRBD2 . TGTGCCAGCAGCCCCCGACTAGCGGGAGAGTGGAATGAGCAGTTCTTC CASSPRLAGEWNEQFF
TRBJ1-2 TRBV19 16 TRBD1 . TGTGCCAGTAATGGCAGGGGGCGATTGGCTAACTATGGCTACACCTTC CASNGRGRLANYGYTF
TRBJ1-4 TRBV7-9 12 . . TGTGCCAGCAGCTTGAGAAATGAAAAACTGTTTTTT CASSLRNEKLFF
TRBJ2-6 TRBV6-6 15 . . TGTGCCAGCAGCCCCGGAGGCTCTGGGGCCAACGTCCTGACTTTC CASSPGGSGANVLTF
TRBJ2-5 TRBV19 14 . . TGTGCCAGTAGTATCGGGGGGCGCGGCGAGACCCAGTACTTC CASSIGGRGETQYF
TRBJ1-1 TRBV6-4 13 . . TGTGCCAGCAAACTGGAGATGAACACTGAAGCTTTCTTT CASKLEMNTEAFF
TRBJ1-1 TRBV20-1 13 . . TGCAGTGCTAGTGCGACAATGAACACTGAAGCTTTCTTT CSASATMNTEAFF
TRBJ2-3 TRBV7-2 15 . . TGTGCCAGCAGCTCAAACCTAGACTTCACAGATACGCAGTATTTT CASSSNLDFTDTQYF
TRBJ2-1 TRBV4-3 16 TRBD2 once TGCGCCAGCAGCCAAGCGGGACTAGCTCGGGGAAATGAGCAGTTCTTC CASSQAGLARGNEQFF
TRBJ2-7 TRBV11-1 17 TRBD2 . TGTGCCAGCAGCTTAGCAGGGACTAGCGGGAGCTCCTACGAGCAGTACTTC CASSLAGTSGSSYEQYF
TRBJ2-7 TRBV4-3 16 TRBD2 once TGCGCCAGCAGCCAAGCTGGTACTAGCGAGGGTTACGAGCAGTACTTC CASSQAGTSEGYEQYF
TRBJ1-1 TRBV7-9 15 . . TGTGCCAGCAGCCGCCAATGGACACCGAACACTGAAGCTTTCTTT CASSRQWTPNTEAFF
TRBJ1-1 TRBV9 14 . . TGTGCCAGCAGCGTAGAAGGGTTGGACACTGAAGCTTTCTTT CASSVEGLDTEAFF
TRBJ2-7 TRBV11-2 15 . . TGTGCCAGCAGCCCCACAGGGAAAGGGACCTACGAGCAGTACTTC CASSPTGKGTYEQYF
TRBJ1-6 TRBV19 17 . . TGTGCCAGTCCCCGAGGCGGCGACCCCTCCTATAATTCACCCCTCCACTTT CASPRGGDPSYNSPLHF
TRBJ1-5 TRBV10-2 16 . . TGCGCCAGCAGCCTTAACCCGGGGGGGAAGGATCAGCCCCAGCATTTT CASSLNPGGKDQPQHF
TRBJ2-2 TRBV24-1 17 TRBD2 . TGTGCCACCAGTGATTCCACTAGCGGGGCTAACACCGGGGAGCTGTTTTTT CATSDSTSGANTGELFF
TRBJ2-7 TRBV10-3 16 TRBD2 . TGTGCCATCAGTGAGCCGGCCACGGGAGGAGGGTACGAGCAGTACTTC CAISEPATGGGYEQYF
TRBJ1-1 TRBV12-3/TRBV12-4 13 . . TGTGCCAGCAGTTTGTTGGCGATCACTGAAGCTTTCTTT CASSLLAITEAFF
TRBJ1-3 TRBV6-5 15 . . TGTGCCAGCAGTCGGGGGGACATCTCTGGAAACACCATATATTTT CASSRGDISGNTIYF
TRBJ2-7 TRBV5-6 12 . . TGTGCCAGCAGCTTGCAGGGGAGCGAGCAGTACTTC CASSLQGSEQYF
TRBJ2-7 TRBV29-1 12 TRBD1 . TGCAGCGTGGGACAGGGCTCCTACGAGCAGTACTTC CSVGQGSYEQYF
TRBJ2-1 TRBV6-5 13 . . TGTGCCAGCAGTTACAAAGGACCGAATGAGCAGTTCTTC CASSYKGPNEQFF
TRBJ2-7 TRBV5-1 15 . . TGCGCCAGCAGCTTAACGGGACACCTCTCCTACGAGCAGTACTTC CASSLTGHLSYEQYF